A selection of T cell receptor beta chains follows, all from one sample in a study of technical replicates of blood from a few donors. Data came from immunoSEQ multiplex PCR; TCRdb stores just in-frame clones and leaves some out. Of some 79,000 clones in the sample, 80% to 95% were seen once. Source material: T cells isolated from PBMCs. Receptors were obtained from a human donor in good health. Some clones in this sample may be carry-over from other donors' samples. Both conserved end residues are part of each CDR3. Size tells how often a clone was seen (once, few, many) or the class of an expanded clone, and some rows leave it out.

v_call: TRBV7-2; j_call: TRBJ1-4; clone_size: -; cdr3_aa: CASSLKGTGLSEKLFF
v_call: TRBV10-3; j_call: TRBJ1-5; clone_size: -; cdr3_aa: CAISETGTSNQPQHF
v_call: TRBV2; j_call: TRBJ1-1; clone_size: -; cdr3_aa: CASRGALGDRARNTEAFF
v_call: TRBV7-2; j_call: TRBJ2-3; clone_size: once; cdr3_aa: CASSLVGSSTDTQYF
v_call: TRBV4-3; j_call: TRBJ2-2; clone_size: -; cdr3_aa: CASSKGVLDGELFF
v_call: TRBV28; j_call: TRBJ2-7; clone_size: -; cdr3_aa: CASSGTSGIFEQYF
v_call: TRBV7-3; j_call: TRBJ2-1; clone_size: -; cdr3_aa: CASSLRTSGNDEQFF
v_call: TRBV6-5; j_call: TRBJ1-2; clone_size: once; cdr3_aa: CASSYSPTDRDYGYTF
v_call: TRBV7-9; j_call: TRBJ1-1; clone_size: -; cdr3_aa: CANTADREAFF
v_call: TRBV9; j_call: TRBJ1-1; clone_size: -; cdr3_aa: CASSTGMNTEAFF
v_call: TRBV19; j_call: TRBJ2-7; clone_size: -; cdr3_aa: CATKASQGASYEQYF
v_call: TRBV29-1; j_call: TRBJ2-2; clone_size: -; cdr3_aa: CSVEYRNTGELFF
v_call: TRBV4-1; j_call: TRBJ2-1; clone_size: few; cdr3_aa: CASSRSRDSKNEQFF
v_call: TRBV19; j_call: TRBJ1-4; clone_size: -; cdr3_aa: CASSIGRNFEKLFF
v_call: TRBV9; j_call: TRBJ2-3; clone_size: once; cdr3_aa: CASSAWLTDTQYF
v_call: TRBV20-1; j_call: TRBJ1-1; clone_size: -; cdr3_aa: CSARGQSGAFF
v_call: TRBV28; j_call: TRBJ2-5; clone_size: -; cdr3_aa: CASSLRGQETQYF
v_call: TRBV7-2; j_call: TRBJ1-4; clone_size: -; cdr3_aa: CASSSLRTATNEKLFF
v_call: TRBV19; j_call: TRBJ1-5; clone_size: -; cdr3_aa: CASKVRDQPQHF
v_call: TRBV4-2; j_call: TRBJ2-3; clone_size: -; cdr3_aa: CASSQEWPGVGTDTQYF
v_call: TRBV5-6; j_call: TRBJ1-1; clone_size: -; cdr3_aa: CASSLYSQNTEAFF
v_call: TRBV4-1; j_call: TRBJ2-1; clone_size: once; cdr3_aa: CASSQGEAGGLNEQFF
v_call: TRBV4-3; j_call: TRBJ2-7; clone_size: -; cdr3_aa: CASSQGGGRGYEQYF
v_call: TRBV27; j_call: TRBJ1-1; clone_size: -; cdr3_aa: CASSLSGQEAFF
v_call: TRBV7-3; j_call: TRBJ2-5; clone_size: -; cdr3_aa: CASSLTRGETQYF
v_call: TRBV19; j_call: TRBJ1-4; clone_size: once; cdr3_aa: CACRRSGTDEKLFF
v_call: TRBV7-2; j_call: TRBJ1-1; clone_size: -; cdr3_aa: CASSLSEGTEAFF
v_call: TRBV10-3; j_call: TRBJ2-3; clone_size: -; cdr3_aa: CAIAREPDTQYF